This T cell receptor (beta chain) was identified in a study of human versus mouse CDR3 diversity and MHC coevolution. Germline V gene data show CDR1 as SQVTM and CDR2 as ANQGSEA. The CDR3 runs to 15 residues. J gave up 7 bases and V 4 bases, and 10 bases lay outside the gene matches. Data came from immunoSEQ multiplex PCR; TCRdb stores just in-frame clones and leaves some out. Among around 74,000 clones, roughly 92% were seen once, and the ten largest hold more than 0.13%. Sequenced input: naive CD4+ T cells from blood. Subset described: CD45RO-negative CD62L-positive naive CD4 T cells. This sequence joins TRBV29-1 and TRBJ1-1, with 12 bases lining up with TRBD1. This clonotype originated in a person between 25 and 70 years old in good health. CDR3 nucleotides: TGCAGCGTTGGGGGGACAGGGGGCGCCGGGAGTGAAGCTTTCTTT. Translating gives CSVGGTGGAGSEAFF.